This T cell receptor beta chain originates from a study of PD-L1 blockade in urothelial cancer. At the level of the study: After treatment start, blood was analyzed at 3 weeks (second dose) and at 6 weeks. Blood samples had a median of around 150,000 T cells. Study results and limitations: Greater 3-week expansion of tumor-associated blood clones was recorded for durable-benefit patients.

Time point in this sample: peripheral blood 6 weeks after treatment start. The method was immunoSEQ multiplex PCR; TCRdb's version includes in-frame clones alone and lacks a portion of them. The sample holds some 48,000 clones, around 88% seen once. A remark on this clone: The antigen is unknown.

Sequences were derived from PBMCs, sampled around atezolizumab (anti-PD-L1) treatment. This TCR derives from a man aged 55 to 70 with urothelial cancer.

CDR3 DNA sequence: TGTGCCAGCAGTTACTCAGCCTACAGAGATCAGCCCCAGCATTTT. It yields the protein CASSYSAYRDQPQHF. The chain has TRBV6-5 and TRBJ1-5; D is unresolved. Trimming pared 0 bases from V and 5 bases from J, leaving 11 bases between. The CDR3 length is 15 residues. CDR1 MNHEY and CDR2 SVGAGI come from the germline V gene.